These 6 T cell receptor beta chains share one sample of origin, sequenced in a study of blood T cell repertoires in COVID-19. Clones were sequenced by immunoSEQ multiplex PCR, and TCRdb holds only the in-frame ones, with some missing. The table has about 210,000 clones, 82% seen once. Sequenced: peripheral blood. These receptors all come from a woman in her thirties or forties with acute or convalescent COVID-19.

In this sample, this clone turned up once. The chain carries TRBV5-1 and TRBJ2-7, with D hard to call. Per germline, CDR1 SGHRS and CDR2 YFSETQ. The length of the CDR3 is 16 residues. Between the trimmed V and J ends, which lost 0 bases and 2 bases, there was a span of 15 bases. CDR3 nucleotide sequence: TGCGCCAGCAGCTTGGCGGTGCAGGCCACCACCTACGAGCAGTACTTC. This gives the protein CASSLAVQATTYEQYF.

The chain uses TRBV6-5 and TRBJ1-1; D unclear. The CDR3 extends over 15 amino acids. V was cut by 6 bases and J by 0 bases, with 14 bases left in between. Looked up from germline, CDR1 is MNHEY and CDR2 is SVGAGI. CDR3 in DNA: TGTGCCAGCAGCCTTGGCGGTACTATGAACACTGAAGCTTTCTTT. This translates into CASSLGGTMNTEAFF.

The chain recombines TRBV7-2 with TRBJ2-2, with 10 positions matching TRBD2. The ends lost 3 bases at V and 2 bases at J; junction bases unmatched: 6. The CDR3 has 17 amino acids. CDR1 is SGHTA and CDR2 is FQGNSA in the germline V gene. CDR3 coding DNA: TGTGCCAGCAGCTTCTTCAGCGGGGGGGGTAACACCGGGGAGCTGTTTTTT. Amino acids: CASSFFSGGGNTGELFF.

This chain connects TRBV5-5 to TRBJ2-5; D not certain. This CDR3 comprises 16 residues. CDR1 and CDR2 (germline): SGHKS, YYEKEE (reference sequence). V was trimmed by 0 bases and J by 2 bases, leaving 14 bases between them. CDR3 in amino acids: CASSLETQTLQETQYF. The CDR3 DNA follows: TGTGCCAGCAGCTTGGAGACACAAACTTTACAAGAGACCCAGTACTTC.

The chain links TRBV9 to TRBJ1-3; unclear D gene. The CDR3 has 15 residues. Germline CDR1 reads SGDLS; CDR2 reads YYNGEE. V was clipped by 0 bases and J by 4 bases, with 11 bases between them. DNA for the CDR3: TGTGCCAGCAGCGTAGCTACTGGTATAGGAAACACCATATATTTT. Translated: CASSVATGIGNTIYF.

This rearrangement joins TRBV20-1 to TRBJ1-1; D is undetermined. This CDR3 is built from 11 residues. Germline CDR1 is DFQATT and CDR2 is SNEGSKA (reference sequence). The germline V and J ends were trimmed by 2 bases and 7 bases, with 8 bases remaining between them. The CDR3 nucleotides read TGCAGTGCTAGAATCTCGGGTGAAGCTTTCTTT. Protein product: CSARISGEAFF.